These 20 T cell receptor beta chains originate from one sample sequenced in a study of shared clonotypes between healthy human individuals. TCRdb keeps only in-frame clones here, not all; method: immunoSEQ multiplex PCR. The profile shows millions of clones, about 95% of them singletons. Sequenced sample: naive CD4+ T cells sorted from blood. The subset was: CD45RA+ positively selected. These receptors were taken from a man between 18 and 29 years old in good health.

The chain has TRBV29-1 and TRBJ2-2, with D unclear. The germline CDR1 and CDR2 sequences are SQVTM and ANQGSEA. The V end was cut by 2 bases, the J end by 6 bases, with 10 bases between. The CDR3 runs to 13 residues. CDR3 nucleotide sequence: TGCAGCGTTGAACGCAAGATACCCGGGGAGCTGTTTTTT. This encodes CSVERKIPGELFF.

CDR3 protein: CASRHDFQGTYEQYF. DNA for the CDR3: TGTGCCAGCAGACACGATTTTCAGGGAACCTACGAGCAGTACTTC. The chain couples TRBV27 to TRBJ2-7; possibly TRBD1 for D (5 bases). Trimming shortened V by 6 bases and J by 2 bases, and 17 bases separated the two germline ends. From germline, CDR1 is MNHEY and CDR2 SMNVEV (reference sequence). CDR3 size: 15 residues.

The chain uses TRBV30 and TRBJ2-3; no clear D gene. The CDR3 is 14 amino acids. V was shortened by 0 bases and J by 6 bases, with 13 bases between the two germline ends. Germline-derived CDR1 and CDR2 are GTSNPN and SVGIG (reference sequence). The CDR3 is CAWSVGLTFDTQYF. CDR3 nucleotide sequence: TGTGCCTGGAGTGTAGGGCTTACCTTTGATACGCAGTATTTT. The full variable domain, completed using reference TRBV30 and TRBJ2-3, is SQTIHQWPATLVQPVGSPLSLECTVEGTSNPNLYWYRQAAGRGLQLLFYSVGIGQISSEVPQNLSASRPQDRQFILSSKKLLLSDSGFYLCAWSVGLTFDTQYFGPGTRLTVL.

The rearrangement links TRBV11-1 to TRBJ2-3; 9 bases align to TRBD2. CDR1 and CDR2 from the germline V gene are SGHAT and FQDESV (reference sequence). V lost 5 bases, J lost 2 bases, and 8 bases stayed unmatched. CDR3 length: 16 residues. Here the CDR3 DNA reads TGTGCCAGCAGCATTGGAGCGGGGGGCCTCACAGATACGCAGTATTTT. It yields the protein CASSIGAGGLTDTQYF.

This chain joins TRBV29-1 and TRBJ1-4; D possibly corresponds to TRBD1 (5 bases). Between the trimmed V and J ends, which lost 8 bases and 6 bases, there was a span of 16 bases. This CDR3 has 13 amino acids. Germline-derived CDR1 and CDR2 are SQVTM and ANQGSEA. In nucleotides, the CDR3 is TGCAGCACCTCCGGGGCCGGGGATGAAAAACTGTTTTTT. It encodes CSTSGAGDEKLFF.

The J gene is TRBJ2-7, the V gene TRBV27; D may match TRBD1 or TRBD2 (5 bases each). Germline CDR1 MNHEY, CDR2 SMNVEV (reference sequence). This CDR3 comprises 14 residues. Trimming cost V 4 bases and J 2 bases, with 12 bases left between them. CDR3 in amino acids: CASSSRGGAYEQYF. Written as DNA, the CDR3 is TGTGCCAGCAGTTCCCGTGGGGGAGCCTACGAGCAGTACTTC.

Notes on this clone: Other nucleotide sequences in the sample specify the same CDR3. The J gene is TRBJ1-1, the V gene TRBV18; perhaps TRBD1 as D (5 bases). Germline CDR1 reads KGHSH; CDR2 reads LQKENI. Trimming left V 3 bases short and J 1 base short, with 9 bases between. There are 14 residues in the CDR3. This CDR3 reads CASSPTDRNTEAFF. CDR3 bases: TGTGCCAGCTCACCCACCGACAGGAACACTGAAGCTTTCTTT.

This chain uses TRBV7-2 with TRBJ1-6; tentative D call: TRBD1 (5 bases). The CDR3 contains 15 residues. Germline values: CDR1 SGHTA, CDR2 FQGNSA. V lost 1 base and J 10 bases, leaving 14 bases between the germline ends. For the CDR3, the DNA is TGTGCCAGCAGCTTAGGGTGGCAGGGAGGCTCACCCCTCCACTTT. Amino acids: CASSLGWQGGSPLHF.

The count of this clone is one. The chain is built from TRBV29-1 and TRBJ1-2; D might be TRBD1 (5 bases). The V and J ends lost 6 bases and 6 bases respectively, with 14 bases between them. The CDR3 loop spans 12 amino acids. CDR1 SQVTM and CDR2 ANQGSEA come from the germline V gene. The CDR3 loop is CSVRGDTDGYTF. DNA for the CDR3: TGCAGCGTGAGGGGCGATACGGATGGCTACACCTTC.

V and J are TRBV6-1 and TRBJ2-7; D not certain. The CDR3 is made up of 14 amino acids. Germline loops: CDR1 MNHNS, CDR2 SASEGT. Trimming removed 3 bases from V and 2 bases from J, with 11 bases in between. The CDR3, as DNA: TGTGCCAGCAGTGATTTCGCAGGCACCTACGAGCAGTACTTC. This encodes CASSDFAGTYEQYF.

The chain carries TRBV5-1 and TRBJ2-1, with 10 bases that match TRBD2. The junction had 7 bases not matched to a gene; V was cut back by 6 bases and J by 10 bases. Germline V lookup: CDR1 SGHRS, CDR2 YFSETQ. The CDR3 contains 13 residues. The CDR3 nucleotides are TGCGCCAGCACTACACTAGCGGGGTTCGAGCAGTTCTTC. It is translated as CASTTLAGFEQFF.

CDR3 DNA: TGCGCCAGCAGCTTTTCCCCGAACAATCAGCCCCAGCATTTT. This sequence encodes CASSFSPNNQPQHF. The V gene is TRBV5-1, the J gene TRBJ1-5; D unclear. V lost 2 bases to trimming and J lost 3 bases, with 9 bases between them. This CDR3 spans 14 amino acids. Germline V gene data show CDR1 as SGHRS and CDR2 as YFSETQ.

This rearrangement joins TRBV4-2 to TRBJ1-1; D ambiguous. V was cut by 2 bases and J by 0 bases, with 13 bases left in between. CDR1 is LGHNA, CDR2 YNFKEQ, per germline. The CDR3 is 16 amino acids. CDR3 bases: TGTGCCAGCAGCCAACCTGGAACACAGATGAACACTGAAGCTTTCTTT. The encoded protein is CASSQPGTQMNTEAFF.

The chain links TRBV4-2 to TRBJ2-7, with 7 bases that match TRBD2. V shed 3 bases and J 5 bases; nucleotides not matched to a gene: 4. The germline CDR1 and CDR2 sequences are LGHNA and YNFKEQ. The CDR3 extends over 13 amino acids. The CDR3 is CASSQGLHNEQYF. The CDR3 region has the DNA TGTGCCAGCAGCCAGGGACTACACAACGAGCAGTACTTC.

This clone was detected a few times. V usage is TRBV23-1 and J usage is TRBJ1-3, with no clear D. TRBV23-1 falls under the ORF class, with uncertain function. V was shortened by 0 bases and J by 5 bases, with 5 bases between the two germline ends. The CDR3 consists of 13 residues. DNA for the CDR3: TGCGCCAGCAGTCAATCGTGCAGAAACACCATATATTTT. Protein: CASSQSCRNTIYF.

The V gene is TRBV6-5, the J gene TRBJ2-3; 11 nucleotides line up with TRBD2. The CDR3 extends over 15 amino acids. The J segment lost 5 bases and the V segment lost 6 bases, leaving 7 bases of the junction unmatched. CDR1 is MNHEY, CDR2 SVGAGI, per germline. As DNA, the CDR3 is TGTGCCAGCAGGCAGGGACTAGCGGTGGGAGATACGCAGTATTTT. It translates to CASRQGLAVGDTQYF.

The V and J genes are TRBV4-3 and TRBJ1-3, with a tentative D call TRBD1 (5 bases). V was pared by 4 bases and J by 0 bases, with 10 bases between. This CDR3 is built from 15 residues. Germline values: CDR1 LGHNA, CDR2 YSLEER. The CDR3, as DNA: TGCGCCAGCAGCCGCACTGGGGGCTCTGGAAACACCATATATTTT. Translating gives CASSRTGGSGNTIYF.

The V gene is TRBV10-3, the J gene TRBJ2-5; possibly TRBD1 for D (7 bases). CDR1 and CDR2 from the germline V gene are ENHRY and SYGVKD. Deletions cut 6 bases from V and 5 bases from J, with 13 bases between. CDR3 size: 13 residues. Written as DNA, the CDR3 is TGTGCCATCAGGGGCCAGGGGGGCGAGACCCAGTACTTC. Protein product: CAIRGQGGETQYF.

The V call is TRBV9, the J call TRBJ1-3, with TRBD1 matching 7 bases. There are 16 residues in the CDR3. In germline, CDR1 is SGDLS, CDR2 YYNGEE. The V gene end was trimmed by 0 bases and the J gene end by 2 bases; junction bases not matched to a gene: 5. CDR3 protein: CASSVDPGTAGNTIYF. CDR3 nucleotides: TGTGCCAGCAGCGTAGACCCCGGGACAGCTGGAAACACCATATATTTT.

The J gene is TRBJ1-2, the V gene TRBV5-1, with TRBD1 matching over 10 bases. Trimming took 0 bases from V and 8 from J; bases not matched to a gene: 4. This CDR3 is 14 amino acids long. Germline V gene lookup returns CDR1 SGHRS and CDR2 YFSETQ. The CDR3 loop is CASSLDGTGDGYTF. CDR3 nucleotides: TGCGCCAGCAGCTTGGATGGGACAGGGGACGGCTACACCTTC.